The text below deals with one T cell receptor (beta chain). These data belong to a study of blood T cell repertoires in COVID-19. Overall study context: Acute and convalescent COVID-19 samples came from the United States, Italy and Spain.

Germline CDR1 and CDR2: KGHSH and LQKENI. The V gene end was trimmed by 6 bases and the J gene end by 2 bases; junction bases not matched to a gene: 15. CDR3 length equals 18 residues. Assay used: immunoSEQ multiplex PCR; TCRdb lists only in-frame clones, some missing. Of about 300,000 clones in the sample, about nine tenths were seen once. The sequence was obtained from a man aged 25-40 years who had recovered from COVID-19. The chain couples TRBV18 to TRBJ2-5, with 10 bases matching TRBD1. The sample comprised PBMCs or T cells enriched from blood (not recorded which). CDR3 region: CASSPSWWTGGTQETQYF. CDR3 nucleotide sequence: TGTGCCAGCTCGCCGAGCTGGTGGACAGGGGGGACGCAAGAGACCCAGTACTTC.